Below, 18 T cell receptor beta chains from the same sample are listed, as sequenced in a study of blood T cells in healthy people across ages. Alongside a J-beta primer mix, a sample-barcoded 5' primer served in a second PCR lasting about 7 to 11 cycles. TCRdb reprocessed the 5' RACE reads with MiXCR, giving one entry per CDR3 protein. The profile covers 780,000 or so distinct CDR3 sequences, with about 61% appearing a single time and roughly 25% taken by the ten largest. The material sequenced was blood. These TCRs come from a man aged 40-50 years in good health.

Only one count was recorded for this clonotype. The rearrangement joins TRBV20-1 to TRBJ2-1; 13 bases are a match to TRBD2. V lost 7 bases, J lost 4 bases, and 4 bases stayed unmatched. CDR1 is DFQATT, CDR2 SNEGSKA, per germline (reference sequence). The CDR3 extends over 14 amino acids. The CDR3 region has the DNA TGCAGTGTTGGGACTAGCGGGAAATACAATGAGCAGTTCTTC. It translates to CSVGTSGKYNEQFF.

Only a few counts were recorded for this clonotype. This chain connects TRBV4-3 to TRBJ2-1, with D perhaps being TRBD1 or TRBD2 (6 bases each). Germline-derived CDR1 and CDR2 are LGHNA and YSLEER. The CDR3 spans 16 residues. Trimming pared 0 bases from V and 10 bases from J, leaving 19 bases between. The CDR3 bases are TGCGCCAGCAGCCAAGATCATAGTACGGGGGCTCGAGAGCAGTTCTTC. This gives the protein CASSQDHSTGAREQFF.

The sample holds many counts of this clonotype. V and J are TRBV29-1 and TRBJ2-3; possibly TRBD1 or TRBD2 for D (5 bases each). The CDR3 loop spans 12 amino acids. Germline CDR1 is SQVTM and CDR2 is ANQGSEA. Trimming took 7 bases from V and 1 from J, leaving 9 bases between them. The CDR3 nucleotides read TGCAGCGGAGGGGTGGGCACAGATACGCAGTATTTT. Its translation: CSGGVGTDTQYF.

The CDR3 loop is CASSFGTGGLTFF. The DNA for the CDR3 is TGTGCCAGCAGTTTCGGGACAGGGGGTTTAACTTTCTTT. The V call is TRBV6-5, the J call TRBJ1-1; 11 positions match TRBD1. CDR1 and CDR2 from the germline V gene are MNHEY and SVGAGI. Trimming cost V 4 bases and J 12 bases; bases outside gene matches: 7. The CDR3 is made up of 13 amino acids.

J is TRBJ2-3 and V is TRBV12-3 or TRBV12-4; the match to TRBD2 covers 11 bases. After removal of 2 bases from V and 2 bases from J, the junction contained 6 bases not matched to a gene. The CDR3 totals 17 residues. CDR3 sequence: CASSLPRSGGDTDTQYF. The CDR3 DNA reads TGTGCCAGCAGTTTACCACGTAGCGGGGGGGACACAGATACGCAGTATTTT.

The chain has TRBV12-3 or TRBV12-4 and TRBJ2-1; 9 bases line up with TRBD2. The CDR3 spans 12 residues. With V trimmed by 7 bases and J by 6 bases, 1 base remained unmatched. CDR3 residues: CASTSGINEQFF. CDR3 bases: TGTGCCAGCACTAGCGGGATCAATGAGCAGTTCTTC.

The chain recombines TRBV4-1 with TRBJ2-7; D is unresolved. Deletions cut 4 bases from V and 0 bases from J, with 13 bases between. The CDR3 sequence is 15 residues long. CDR1 is MGHRA and CDR2 is YSYEKL in the germline V gene. CDR3 sequence: CASSPNAAASYEQYF. For the CDR3, the DNA is TGCGCCAGCAGCCCAAACGCGGCAGCCTCCTACGAGCAGTACTTC.

The chain uses TRBV6-5 and TRBJ2-7, with TRBD1 identical over 8 bases. The better agreement between TRBJ2-5 and the DNA end casts doubt on the J call. CDR3 length: 15 amino acids. Germline lookup yields CDR1 MNHEY and CDR2 SVGAGI. CDR3 protein: CASSPLGQGDVTQYF. The DNA for the CDR3 is TGTGCCAGCAGCCCCTTAGGACAGGGTGATGTGACCCAGTACTTC.

This sequence joins TRBV2 and TRBJ2-1, with TRBD2 matching over 13 bases. Germline V CDR1 and CDR2: SNHLY, FYNNEI. This CDR3 region has 16 residues. The V and J ends lost 8 bases and 0 bases, in that order; junction bases with no gene match: 4. In DNA form, the CDR3 reads TGTGCCAGCCCGGGACTAGCGGGAAGCTCCTACAATGAGCAGTTCTTC. It encodes CASPGLAGSSYNEQFF. The full variable domain, completed using reference TRBV2 and TRBJ2-1, is EPEVTQTPSHQVTQMGQEVILRCVPISNHLYFYWYRQILGQKVEFLVSFYNNEISEKSEIFDDQFSVERPDGSNFTLKIRSTKLEDSAMYFCASPGLAGSSYNEQFFGPGTRLTVL.

A few counts support this clonotype. The V and J genes are TRBV29-1 and TRBJ2-7, with TRBD1 matching 8 bases. This CDR3 is 14 amino acids long. Per germline, CDR1 SQVTM and CDR2 ANQGSEA. The ends lost 7 bases at V and 3 bases at J; junction bases unmatched: 11. This chain's CDR3 is CSGKGAGGNYEQYF. The CDR3 region has the DNA TGCAGCGGAAAGGGGGCAGGGGGCAACTACGAGCAGTACTTC.

This clonotype came up many times. The rearrangement links TRBV11-2 to TRBJ2-7, with D hard to call. V was cut by 1 base and J by 0 bases, with 7 bases left in between. CDR1 and CDR2 from the germline V gene are SGHAT and FQNNGV. CDR3 length: 14 amino acids. CDR3 nucleotide sequence: TGTGCCAGCAGCTTAGGTCTAAGCTCCTACGAGCAGTACTTC. It is translated as CASSLGLSSYEQYF.

The chain links TRBV2 to TRBJ2-1; weak D call: TRBD2 (7 bases). V was cut by 9 bases and J by 2 bases, with 17 bases left in between. This CDR3 comprises 15 residues. Germline-derived CDR1 and CDR2 are SNHLY and FYNNEI. CDR3 region: CASWPRGATYNEQFF. CDR3 DNA: TGTGCCAGTTGGCCTCGGGGGGCAACCTACAATGAGCAGTTCTTC.

The V call is TRBV4-2, the J call TRBJ2-3, with 7 bases matching TRBD2. The CDR3 is 14 residues long. Unmatched junction bases numbered 4, after V lost 2 bases and J lost 5 bases. Germline loops: CDR1 LGHNA, CDR2 YNFKEQ. The CDR3 DNA sequence: TGTGCCAGCAGCCAATTCACGGGGGGAGATACGCAGTATTTT. This translates into CASSQFTGGDTQYF.

This clonotype was observed a handful of times. With a much larger clone just one base away, this may be a read error. This chain uses TRBV28 with TRBJ2-5; TRBD1 matches 7 bases. The end of the DNA is better explained by TRBJ2-7, so the J call may be wrong. CDR1 MDHEN and CDR2 SYDVKM come from the germline V gene. The CDR3 is 14 amino acids. The CDR3 DNA sequence: TGTGCCAGCAATGCTCCCGGGACAGCATACGAGCAGTACTTC. Translated, it gives CASNAPGTAYEQYF.

The V and J genes are TRBV9 and TRBJ1-1; 7 nucleotides agree with TRBD1. J lost 7 bases, V lost 0 bases, and 6 bases had no gene match. The CDR3 contains 14 residues. Germline-derived CDR1 and CDR2 are SGDLS and YYNGEE. This CDR3 is CASSVGGTASEAFF. CDR3 DNA sequence: TGTGCCAGCAGCGTAGGCGGGACAGCAAGTGAAGCTTTCTTT.

This clonotype has just a few counts. V usage is TRBV7-9 and J usage is TRBJ1-4; a possible D gene is TRBD1 (6 bases). This CDR3 region has 15 residues. The germline gives CDR1 SEHNR, CDR2 FQNEAQ (reference sequence). Trimming left V 5 bases short and J 1 base short, with 11 bases between. As DNA, the CDR3 is TGTGCCAGCAGCGCAGGGGACAAAACTAATGAAAAACTGTTTTTT. This codes for CASSAGDKTNEKLFF.

The genes are TRBV6-1 and TRBJ2-1; 7 bases align to TRBD2. This CDR3 is 14 amino acids long. V lost 4 bases to trimming and J lost 4 bases; unmatched junction nucleotides: 4. CDR1 is MNHNS, CDR2 SASEGT, per germline. Here the CDR3 reads CASSGTSVYNEQFF. CDR3 DNA sequence: TGTGCCAGCAGTGGTACTAGCGTTTACAATGAGCAGTTCTTC.

The chain recombines TRBV20-1 with TRBJ1-5, with 9 bases lining up with TRBD1. The germline gives CDR1 DFQATT, CDR2 SNEGSKA (reference sequence). The CDR3 length is 14 residues. Losses at the gene ends were 5 bases for V and 4 bases for J; bases not matched to a gene: 6. The CDR3 DNA reads as TGCAGTGCTCAGGACAGGGGTGGGAATCAGCCCCAGCATTTT. This translates into CSAQDRGGNQPQHF.